This T cell receptor beta chain is from a study of cytomegalovirus exposure and HLA in healthy donors. The length of the CDR3 is 15 residues. V was cut by 8 bases and J by 4 bases, with 20 bases left in between. Germline-derived CDR1 and CDR2 are MDHEN and SYDVKM. With respect to this clone: The antigen remains unidentified.

Primers: 60 Vbeta forward and 13 Jbeta reverse. Here immunoSEQ multiplex PCR was the method, and the copy in TCRdb shows in-frame clones only, minus some. The listing contains around 34,000 clones. Study results and limitations: Three chains tied to CMV proved CMV antigen-specific in vitro.

The receptor comes from a woman between 35 and 50 years old in good health and CMV-seropositive. The chain employs TRBV28 and TRBJ1-2, with no clear D. Sequenced sample: PBMCs. The chain's CDR3 is CASESPGLNIYGYTF. As DNA, the CDR3 is TGTGCCAGCGAGTCCCCCGGACTTAACATCTATGGCTACACCTTC.